One sample yielded the 22 T cell receptor beta chains listed below, sequenced in a study of PD-1 blockade in classical Hodgkin lymphoma. TCRdb keeps only in-frame clones here, not all; method: immunoSEQ multiplex PCR. The top ten clones hold approximately 13% of a sample with just over 60,000 clones, around 88% of them seen once. Brentuximab vedotin exposure varied, and every patient relapsed after autologous stem cell transplantation. Sequenced here: peripheral blood mononuclear cells (PBMCs), sampled at baseline. The receptor set was obtained from a human donor with classical Hodgkin lymphoma.

The chain uses TRBV5-1 and TRBJ2-3, with 8 bases fitting TRBD1. V was clipped by 4 bases and J by 2 bases; unmatched bases: 6. Germline V CDR1 and CDR2: SGHRS, YFSETQ. The CDR3 sequence is 15 residues long. The CDR3 is CASSHPDRVTDTQYF. CDR3 nucleotides: TGCGCCAGCAGCCACCCGGACAGGGTCACAGATACGCAGTATTTT. Full variable domain (missing parts from reference TRBV5-1 and TRBJ2-3): KAGVTQTPRYLIKTRGQQVTLSCSPISGHRSVSWYQQTPGQGLQFLFEYFSETQRNKGNFPGRFSGRQFSNSRSEMNVSTLELGDSALYLCASSHPDRVTDTQYFGPGTRLTVL.

This chain connects TRBV5-4 to TRBJ1-3, with 9 bases matching TRBD1. CDR3 length: 18 amino acids. Germline loops: CDR1 SGHNT, CDR2 YYREEE (reference sequence). Trimming removed 4 bases from V and 0 bases from J; junction bases left unmatched: 11. In nucleotides, the CDR3 is TGTGCCAGCAGCCGGGACAGGGCCCCAGCTTTCTCTGGAAACACCATATATTTT. Amino acids: CASSRDRAPAFSGNTIYF.

V and J are TRBV30 and TRBJ1-2; D unresolved. The V gene lost 0 bases and the J gene lost 5 bases, with 19 bases spanning the gap. The CDR3 extends over 16 amino acids. Per the germline V gene, CDR1 is GTSNPN and CDR2 is SVGIG (reference sequence). This CDR3 reads CAWSVPYLTSLYGYTF. The DNA of the CDR3 is TGTGCCTGGAGTGTGCCCTACCTAACCTCTCTATATGGCTACACCTTC.

The rearrangement uses TRBV19 and TRBJ2-2; 9 bases line up with TRBD1. CDR1 is LNHDA and CDR2 is SQIVND in the germline V gene (reference sequence). The CDR3 is 15 amino acids. The V gene end was trimmed by 4 bases and the J gene end by 5 bases; junction bases not matched to a gene: 5. The CDR3 DNA reads as TGTGCCAGTAGTACACAGGGGGCGCTTACCGGGGAGCTGTTTTTT. Protein product: CASSTQGALTGELFF.

The chain recombines TRBV6-6 with TRBJ1-4; 7 nucleotides line up with TRBD1. This CDR3 region has 13 residues. Germline CDR1 MNHNY, CDR2 SVGAGI (reference sequence). V lost 6 bases to trimming and J lost 4 bases; unmatched junction nucleotides: 2. For the CDR3, the DNA is TGTGCCAGCAGCCGGGACAGTAATGAAAAACTGTTTTTT. Translating it yields CASSRDSNEKLFF.

This chain links TRBV7-2 with TRBJ1-3, with D possibly TRBD1 on 5 matching bases. There are 15 residues in the CDR3. Per germline, CDR1 SGHTA and CDR2 FQGNSA. Trimming pared 1 base from V and 0 bases from J, leaving 7 bases between. CDR3 bases: TGTGCCAGCAGCTTAGATAGGGGCTCTGGAAACACCATATATTTT. Translation: CASSLDRGSGNTIYF.

This chain joins TRBV12-5 and TRBJ1-1, with TRBD1 matching over 7 bases. CDR1 is LGHNT and CDR2 is FRNRAP in the germline V gene. Germline trimming cut 1 base from V and 4 bases from J; bases unmatched to any gene: 24. CDR3 length: 21 residues. The chain's CDR3 is CASGLASNLQGSTLTGTEAFF. Written as DNA, the CDR3 is TGTGCTAGTGGTTTGGCCTCGAACTTACAGGGGTCAACCTTAACGGGCACTGAAGCTTTCTTT.

The genes are TRBV7-2 and TRBJ1-1; D not certain. The CDR3 has 13 amino acids. With 3 bases removed from V and 4 bases from J, the gap between germline ends came to 9 bases. CDR1 and CDR2 from the germline V gene are SGHTA and FQGNSA. The DNA of the CDR3 is TGTGCCAGCAGCTTGACTGAGGCCACTGAAGCTTTCTTT. Translating gives CASSLTEATEAFF.

The chain uses TRBV11-2 and TRBJ1-5; D remains ambiguous. V dropped 1 base and J dropped 1 base, with 17 bases sitting between them. The CDR3 is 18 amino acids. Germline loops: CDR1 SGHAT, CDR2 FQNNGV. CDR3 DNA: TGTGCCAGCAGCTTAGCGGCCCCCCGAGAGGGCAGCAATCAGCCCCAGCATTTT. Translating gives CASSLAAPREGSNQPQHF.

The rearrangement uses TRBV19 and TRBJ1-4, with TRBD1 as a possible D gene (5 bases). The CDR3 has 15 amino acids. V was pared by 2 bases and J by 5 bases, with 12 bases between. Germline V gives CDR1 LNHDA, CDR2 SQIVND (reference sequence). CDR3 sequence: CASSIRRGGNEKLFF. CDR3 nucleotide sequence: TGTGCCAGTAGTATACGTCGCGGGGGGAATGAAAAACTGTTTTTT.

V is TRBV11-1 and J is TRBJ2-3, with TRBD2 matching 7 bases. Unmatched junction bases numbered 8, after V lost 1 base and J lost 4 bases. The germline gives CDR1 SGHAT, CDR2 FQDESV (reference sequence). The CDR3 spans 16 residues. The CDR3 is CASSLEAGLGADTQYF. DNA of the CDR3: TGTGCCAGCAGCTTAGAAGCGGGGCTTGGGGCAGATACGCAGTATTTT.

The chain is built from TRBV18 and TRBJ2-7; TRBD1 or TRBD2 may be the D gene (5 bases each). CDR1 and CDR2 from the germline V gene are KGHSH and LQKENI. The ends were cut back, 2 bases at V and 2 bases at J, with 10 bases in the middle. This CDR3 comprises 14 residues. CDR3 sequence (DNA): TGTGCCAGCTCACCAAGGGACGGAACCTACGAGCAGTACTTC. Its translation: CASSPRDGTYEQYF.

This clone was recorded once. This chain connects TRBV7-4 to TRBJ1-6; D is uncertain. CDR1 SGHVT and CDR2 SQSDAQ come from the germline V gene. The CDR3 length is 13 residues. V lost 1 base and J 10 bases, leaving 8 bases between the germline ends. Written as DNA, the CDR3 is TGTGCCAGCAGCTTAGTAACCGAATCACCCCTCCACTTT. Its translation: CASSLVTESPLHF.

The CDR3 nucleotides are TGTGCCAGCAGCGTGGAGGGAGACACCGGGGAGCTGTTTTTT. Encoded protein: CASSVEGDTGELFF. This chain links TRBV9 with TRBJ2-2; a weak D match, TRBD2 (6 bases). Germline V gives CDR1 SGDLS, CDR2 YYNGEE. CDR3 size: 14 residues. Trimming took 2 bases from V and 3 from J, leaving 8 bases between them.

The count of this clone is one. The rearrangement uses TRBV7-2 and TRBJ1-3; D is unresolved. The V and J ends lost 3 bases and 0 bases respectively, with 18 bases between them. Germline-derived CDR1 and CDR2 are SGHTA and FQGNSA. There are 18 residues in the CDR3. The CDR3 region has the DNA TGTGCCAGCAGCTTGGTGTTAGGGTCCCTCCTCTCTGGAAACACCATATATTTT. Residues: CASSLVLGSLLSGNTIYF.

V is TRBV5-8 and J is TRBJ1-1; D gene uncertain. The CDR3 sequence is 14 residues long. Trimming removed 1 base at V and 4 bases at J, with 11 bases between. From germline, CDR1 is SGHTS and CDR2 YDEGEE. The CDR3 DNA sequence: TGTGCCAGCAGCTTGTGGCAGGCGAGCACTGAAGCTTTCTTT. It codes for CASSLWQASTEAFF. Based on the CDR3 plus reference TRBV5-8 and TRBJ1-1, the full variable domain is EAGVTQSPTHLIKTRGQQATLRCSPISGHTSVYWYQQALGLGLQFLLWYDEGEERNRGNFPPRFSGRQFPNYSSELNVNALELEDSALYLCASSLWQASTEAFFGQGTRLTVV.

This clone has only one observation. The rearrangement links TRBV27 to TRBJ2-3; D gene unclear. The CDR3 consists of 15 residues. V shed 3 bases and J shed 2 bases, with 12 bases lying between them. Germline-derived CDR1 and CDR2 are MNHEY and SMNVEV (reference sequence). The CDR3 loop is CASSFTETNTDTQYF. The CDR3, as DNA: TGTGCCAGCAGTTTTACGGAAACAAACACAGATACGCAGTATTTT.

The chain couples TRBV5-1 to TRBJ1-1, with D perhaps TRBD1 (5 bases). This CDR3 region has 13 residues. The V end was cut by 4 bases, the J end by 0 bases, with 7 bases between. CDR1 is SGHRS and CDR2 is YFSETQ in the germline V gene. CDR3 in amino acids: CASSRGLNTEAFF. As DNA, the CDR3 is TGCGCCAGCAGCAGGGGACTGAACACTGAAGCTTTCTTT.

CDR3 in DNA: TGTGCCAGCAGTGAAGAACATCTCGGGAGGCTCTACCAGCCCCAGCATTTT. It translates to CASSEEHLGRLYQPQHF. V is TRBV6-1 and J is TRBJ1-5; no definite D call. Germline V gene sequence: CDR1 MNHNS, CDR2 SASEGT. The CDR3 runs 17 residues. The V end was cut by 1 base, the J end by 7 bases, with 20 bases between.

This clone has just one count. The chain carries TRBV4-1 and TRBJ1-1; D unclear. The CDR3 is 15 residues long. Trimming removed 0 bases at V and 6 bases at J, with 14 bases between. The germline CDR1 and CDR2 sequences are MGHRA and YSYEKL. CDR3 DNA sequence: TGCGCCAGCAGCCAAGATACCCCTAAGGTCCCTGAAGCTTTCTTT. Translation: CASSQDTPKVPEAFF.

V is TRBV11-2 and J is TRBJ1-3; D might be TRBD1 (5 bases). The CDR3 totals 14 residues. Germline V gives CDR1 SGHAT, CDR2 FQNNGV. The V and J ends lost 6 bases and 0 bases respectively, with 9 bases between them. CDR3 sequence reads: CASRRGLSGNTIYF. Here the CDR3 DNA reads TGTGCCAGCAGGAGGGGTCTCTCTGGAAACACCATATATTTT.

The gene calls are TRBV9 and TRBJ2-1, with D possibly matching TRBD1 (6 bases). The V and J ends lost 4 bases and 8 bases respectively, with 16 bases between them. The CDR3 contains 14 residues. The germline V gene has CDR1 SGDLS and CDR2 YYNGEE. CDR3 DNA sequence: TGTGCCAGCAGCCCCAGTGCAGGGGTGGATGAGCAGTTCTTC. It codes for CASSPSAGVDEQFF.